This T cell receptor (beta chain) was sequenced for a study of multiple sclerosis patients with progressive multifocal leukoencephalopathy. The time point denotes: time of PML onset. After 16 to 56 months on natalizumab, the natalizumab-treated patients developed PML. T3 refers to blood collected at the onset of PML. The survey-level immunoSEQ assay was used. Profiling relied on immunoSEQ multiplex PCR, and the TCRdb table lists in-frame clones only, not all of them. The profile shows fewer than 40,000 clones, over 75% of them singletons. The CDR3 has 14 residues. Per the germline V gene, CDR1 is LNHDA and CDR2 is SQIVND (reference sequence). V shed 7 bases and J 6 bases; nucleotides not matched to a gene: 6.

The V and J genes are TRBV19 and TRBJ1-5, with TRBD1 identical over 10 bases. The source of this sequence is a human donor with progressive multifocal leukoencephalopathy. The sample was PBMCs, taken from a patient treated with natalizumab. The CDR3 sequence: CASTWTGGSQPQHF. CDR3 coding DNA: TGTGCCAGTACTTGGACAGGGGGGAGTCAGCCCCAGCATTTT.